What follows are 13 T cell receptor beta chains derived from one specimen sequenced in a study of response to subunit inactivated influenza vaccine. From the RT-PCR reads, TCRdb called clonotypes with MiXCR, one entry per CDR3 protein. The sample includes approximately 500,000 distinct CDR3 sequences, 10% to 15% of them seen just once. The sequencing here drew on PBMCs from blood, taken 45 days after vaccination. The receptors originated from a man aged 45 to 65 who received an inactivated influenza vaccine.

V gene TRBV6-5 combines with J gene TRBJ2-2; D gene ambiguous. From germline, CDR1 is MNHEY and CDR2 SVGAGI. With 2 bases removed from V and 6 bases from J, the gap between germline ends came to 7 bases. The CDR3 length is 13 residues. The chain's CDR3 is CASSYLQPGELFF. The DNA for the CDR3 is TGTGCCAGCAGTTACCTTCAGCCCGGGGAGCTGTTTTTT.

In this sample, this clonotype turned up a few times. The chain couples TRBV4-2 to TRBJ1-5; TRBD1 is a possible D gene (6 bases). V was cut by 3 bases and J by 5 bases, with 11 bases left in between. Germline values: CDR1 LGHNA, CDR2 YNFKEQ. This CDR3 is 14 amino acids long. CDR3 in amino acids: CASSHVGQYQPQHF. The CDR3 DNA reads as TGTGCCAGCAGCCATGTTGGACAGTATCAGCCCCAGCATTTT.

This clonotype was counted many times. This chain connects TRBV6-4 to TRBJ2-1; 13 bases are a match to TRBD2. The CDR3 loop spans 14 amino acids. Trimming took 4 bases from V and 8 from J; bases not matched to a gene: 2. Germline-derived CDR1 and CDR2 are MRHNA and SNTAGT. CDR3 bases: TGTGCCAGCAGTGGACTAGCGGGAGGCCATGAGCAGTTCTTC. Translated: CASSGLAGGHEQFF.

Note on this clonotype: One end of the junction does not line up with germline, which may come from a read error. The chain has TRBV5-6 and TRBJ2-2; D gene uncertain. The CDR3 covers 12 residues. Germline V gene lookup returns CDR1 SGHDT and CDR2 YYEEEE. The CDR3 here is CAISSAVGELFF. CDR3 in DNA: TGTGCCATCAGCTCGGCGGTCGGGGAGCTGTTTTTT.

Many counts were recorded for this clonotype. The chain combines TRBV5-1 with TRBJ2-1; 8 bases fit TRBD1. V shed 4 bases, J shed 2 bases, and the junction held 5 bases outside the gene matches. The germline V gene encodes CDR1 SGHRS and CDR2 YFSETQ. CDR3 length: 15 residues. The CDR3 DNA is TGCGCCAGCAGCCAGGGGACAGGTCCCTACAATGAGCAGTTCTTC. This sequence encodes CASSQGTGPYNEQFF.

This clonotype was counted between two and nine times. The chain joins TRBV4-2 to TRBJ2-3, with TRBD2 identical over 9 bases. Germline V lookup: CDR1 LGHNA, CDR2 YNFKEQ. The CDR3 is 18 amino acids. V gave up 1 base and J gave up 1 base; unmatched junction bases: 9. CDR3 region: CASSQAGAGGPGTDTQYF. The DNA of the CDR3 is TGTGCCAGCAGCCAAGCCGGTGCGGGAGGGCCTGGCACAGATACGCAGTATTTT.

This chain joins TRBV20-1 and TRBJ2-7, with 16 bases that match TRBD2. CDR1 is DFQATT and CDR2 is SNEGSKA in the germline V gene (reference sequence). CDR3 size: 17 residues. V gave up 3 bases and J gave up 4 bases; unmatched junction bases: 9. This CDR3 reads CSARSGTSGGVFYEQYF. The CDR3 DNA follows: TGCAGTGCTAGGAGCGGGACTAGCGGGGGGGTTTTTTACGAGCAGTACTTC.

In this sample, this clonotype turned up a few times. The CDR3 loop is CSAQDRVFGEQYF. CDR3 bases: TGCAGTGCCCAGGACAGGGTTTTCGGCGAGCAGTACTTC. The rearrangement joins TRBV20-1 to TRBJ2-7; TRBD1 matches 8 bases. V lost 6 bases, J lost 6 bases, and 10 bases stayed unmatched. The CDR3 extends over 13 amino acids. CDR1 and CDR2 (germline): DFQATT, SNEGSKA (reference sequence).

This clonotype was picked up a small number of times. The genes are TRBV12-3 or TRBV12-4 and TRBJ1-1; perhaps TRBD1 as D (5 bases). The V end lost 8 bases, the J end lost 0 bases, and 10 bases lay between the germline ends. CDR3 length: 13 residues. The CDR3 region is CASAGQMNTEAFF. In nucleotides, the CDR3 is TGTGCCAGCGCTGGACAAATGAACACTGAAGCTTTCTTT.

This rearrangement joins TRBV7-2 to TRBJ2-5; D uncertain. V shed 2 bases and J shed 9 bases, with 10 bases lying between them. From germline, CDR1 is SGHTA and CDR2 FQGNSA. The CDR3 covers 12 residues. For the CDR3, the DNA is TGTGCCAGCAGCTTACGAAGTGGGGCCCAGTACTTC. This sequence encodes CASSLRSGAQYF. Full variable domain (remainder filled in from reference TRBV7-2 and TRBJ2-5): GAGVSQSPSNKVTEKGKDVELRCDPISGHTALYWYRQSLGQGLEFLIYFQGNSAPDKSGLPSDRFSAERTGGSVSTLTIQRTQQEDSAVYLCASSLRSGAQYFGPGTRLLVL.

In its sample, this clonotype was seen a few times. The chain carries TRBV11-2 and TRBJ2-2; perhaps TRBD1 as D (6 bases). This CDR3 has 18 residues. In germline, CDR1 is SGHAT, CDR2 FQNNGV. Trimming cost V 1 base and J 6 bases, with 21 bases left between them. The DNA for the CDR3 is TGTGCCAGCAGCTTAGTGGGGGCGTCCTCCCCGAGGGCCGGGGAGCTGTTTTTT. It codes for CASSLVGASSPRAGELFF.

This rearrangement joins TRBV7-2 to TRBJ1-6; no clear D. The CDR3 sequence is 16 residues long. The V end lost 4 bases, the J end lost 8 bases, and 18 bases lay between the germline ends. Germline loops: CDR1 SGHTA, CDR2 FQGNSA. DNA of the CDR3: TGTGCCAGCAGCTCCTCCCAGGCCATTAGGGATTCACCCCTCCACTTT. The encoded protein is CASSSSQAIRDSPLHF.

This clonotype was detected many times. The V gene is TRBV15, the J gene TRBJ1-6; 7 bases fit TRBD1. The CDR3 consists of 17 residues. The V gene end was trimmed by 0 bases and the J gene end by 7 bases; junction bases not matched to a gene: 9. Per the germline V gene, CDR1 is LNHNV and CDR2 is YYDKDF (reference sequence). CDR3: CATSRDGPGTDNSPLHF. The DNA for the CDR3 is TGTGCCACCAGCAGAGATGGCCCCGGGACAGACAATTCACCCCTCCACTTT. Using reference TRBV15 and TRBJ1-6 for the parts outside the CDR3, the full variable domain is DAMVIQNPRYQVTQFGKPVTLSCSQTLNHNVMYWYQQKSSQAPKLLFHYYDKDFNNEADTPDNFQSRRPNTSFCFLDIRSPGLGDTAMYLCATSRDGPGTDNSPLHFGNGTRLTVT.